These 13 T cell receptor beta chains share one sample of origin, sequenced in a study of blood T cell repertoires in COVID-19. Here immunoSEQ multiplex PCR was the method, and the copy in TCRdb shows in-frame clones only, minus some. This sample has roughly 190,000 clones; 65% to 80% occur once, and the top ten carry 17%. The sample was PBMCs or T cells enriched from blood (not recorded which). These receptors were obtained from a woman aged 50 to 60 with acute COVID-19.

Concerning this clone: At the DNA level, this CDR3 is encoded by other sequences in the same sample as well. The V gene is TRBV6-4, the J gene TRBJ2-2; TRBD2 is a possible D gene (5 bases). Trimming pared 5 bases from V and 5 bases from J, leaving 9 bases between. The CDR3 runs to 13 residues. CDR1 is MRHNA, CDR2 SNTAGT, per germline. CDR3 amino acids: CASSTGNTGELFF. CDR3 nucleotides: TGTGCCAGCAGTACGGGGAATACCGGGGAGCTGTTTTTT.

This clone came up a few times. This chain uses TRBV29-1 with TRBJ1-1, with D possibly being TRBD1 (5 bases). Deletions cut 8 bases from V and 5 bases from J, with 15 bases between. Germline V CDR1 and CDR2: SQVTM, ANQGSEA. The CDR3 extends over 12 amino acids. CDR3 in amino acids: CSLAGIGTEAFF. CDR3 DNA: TGCAGCCTTGCAGGGATTGGGACTGAAGCTTTCTTT.

This chain uses TRBV6-5 with TRBJ1-1; D is undetermined. V lost 5 bases to trimming and J lost 7 bases, with 17 bases between them. This CDR3 region has 14 residues. Germline CDR1 and CDR2: MNHEY and SVGAGI. DNA of the CDR3: TGTGCCAGCAGTAGCCCCGGACTGGCCTATGAAGCTTTCTTT. Translated, it gives CASSSPGLAYEAFF.

In this sample, this clone turned up once. This chain uses TRBV29-1 with TRBJ1-2; D is ambiguous. Per germline, CDR1 SQVTM and CDR2 ANQGSEA. The length of the CDR3 is 11 residues. V was pared by 7 bases and J by 7 bases, with 13 bases between. CDR3 DNA: TGCAGCGCCTGGGCGGAGGGTGGCTACACCTTC. This sequence encodes CSAWAEGGYTF.

The J gene is TRBJ2-1, the V gene TRBV29-1; TRBD2 is a possible D gene (6 bases). The germline V and J ends were trimmed by 1 base and 0 bases, with 13 bases remaining between them. The CDR3 contains 16 residues. The germline gives CDR1 SQVTM, CDR2 ANQGSEA. In DNA form, the CDR3 reads TGCAGCGTTGAAGGCATGCTCGGGAGCTCCTACAATGAGCAGTTCTTC. It translates to CSVEGMLGSSYNEQFF.

This clone was seen a handful of times. The chain carries TRBV11-2 and TRBJ2-5; TRBD2 matches at 11 bases. Trimming removed 5 bases from V and 1 base from J; junction bases left unmatched: 9. In germline, CDR1 is SGHAT, CDR2 FQNNGV. CDR3 size: 17 residues. The CDR3 here is CASSRMLLAGAQETQYF. DNA of the CDR3: TGTGCCAGCAGCCGGATGCTACTAGCGGGGGCCCAAGAGACCCAGTACTTC.

J is TRBJ2-7 and V is TRBV6-5, with 7 bases lining up with TRBD2. With 6 bases clipped from V and 0 bases from J, the junction kept 8 bases outside the gene matches. Looked up from germline, CDR1 is MNHEY and CDR2 is SVGAGI. This CDR3 has 15 amino acids. The CDR3 sequence: CASSSSAGDSYEQYV. In DNA form, the CDR3 reads TGTGCCAGCAGCTCGTCCGCGGGGGACTCCTACGAGCAGTACGTC.

V and J are TRBV9 and TRBJ1-1, with 7 bases that match TRBD1. The CDR3 covers 15 residues. CDR1 and CDR2 from the germline V gene are SGDLS and YYNGEE. With V trimmed by 3 bases and J by 5 bases, 10 bases remained unmatched. CDR3 protein: CASSAPGGRWTEAFF. CDR3 DNA sequence: TGTGCCAGCAGCGCACCAGGGGGTAGGTGGACTGAAGCTTTCTTT.

This chain uses TRBV7-9 with TRBJ1-4, with D possibly being TRBD1 (6 bases). Germline CDR1 reads SEHNR; CDR2 reads FQNEAQ (reference sequence). The ends were cut back, 0 bases at V and 8 bases at J, with 16 bases in the middle. The CDR3 is made up of 16 amino acids. CDR3 nucleotides: TGTGCCAGCAGCTTAGCGGGCACGACAGGAGGCGAAAAACTGTTTTTT. Its protein product is CASSLAGTTGGEKLFF.

The V call is TRBV28, the J call TRBJ2-5; weak D call: TRBD1 (5 bases). The ends were cut back, 5 bases at V and 3 bases at J, with 16 bases in the middle. Germline V gives CDR1 MDHEN, CDR2 SYDVKM. CDR3 length: 15 amino acids. In DNA, the CDR3 is TGTGCCAGCAGTCCCTCAAGGACACTAAAAGAGACCCAGTACTTC. Amino acid sequence: CASSPSRTLKETQYF.

This clone was recorded a few times. The chain has TRBV7-8 and TRBJ1-3; no clear D. CDR1 is SGHVS, CDR2 FQNEAQ, per germline. The CDR3 loop spans 14 amino acids. Trimming removed 3 bases from V and 0 bases from J, with 6 bases in between. The CDR3 protein is CASSFAVSGNTIYF. In DNA, the CDR3 is TGTGCCAGCAGCTTTGCAGTCTCTGGAAACACCATATATTTT.

V gene TRBV6-5 combines with J gene TRBJ1-4, with 9 positions matching TRBD1. The CDR3 extends over 15 amino acids. Germline V gene data show CDR1 as MNHEY and CDR2 as SVGAGI. The J segment lost 8 bases and the V segment lost 6 bases, leaving 10 bases of the junction unmatched. The CDR3 coding sequence is TGTGCCAGCAGACACACAGGGGGCGCGGGGGAAAAACTGTTTTTT. Its protein product is CASRHTGGAGEKLFF.

This rearrangement joins TRBV24-1 to TRBJ1-4; no reliable D call. The CDR3 spans 12 residues. Germline-derived CDR1 and CDR2 are KGHDR and SFDVKD. The V end was cut by 6 bases, the J end by 8 bases, with 9 bases between. CDR3 bases: TGTGCCACCAGTCTGGGCCCAGAAAAACTGTTTTTT. Residues: CATSLGPEKLFF.